One sample yielded the 31 T cell receptor beta chains listed below, sequenced in a study of T-cell reconstitution after alpha-beta-depleted transplantation in children. Construction of the TCRbeta library involved unique molecular identifiers. TCRdb analysed the PCR reads with MiXCR anew, one entry per CDR3 protein. Of approximately 93,000 distinct CDR3 sequences in the sample, 6.5% to 8.5% were seen once. The input for sequencing was PBMCs from the stem cell graft donor, taken from the stem cell graft. These receptors were collected from a human donor who donated a stem cell graft to a child with congenital amegakaryocytic thrombocytopenia.

This sequence joins TRBV11-2 and TRBJ2-2; 8 nucleotides match TRBD1. The CDR3 length is 16 residues. Germline CDR1 reads SGHAT; CDR2 reads FQNNGV. With 0 bases clipped from V and 4 bases from J, the junction kept 4 bases outside the gene matches. CDR3 in DNA: TGTGCCAGCAGCTTAGAACGGACAGGGTTCACCGGGGAGCTGTTTTTT. Amino acid sequence: CASSLERTGFTGELFF.

This clonotype showed up just once. Likely a read error: the CDR3 ends without its conserved phenylalanine or tryptophan. The chain links TRBV20-1 to TRBJ2-1; possibly TRBD2 for D (5 bases). Germline V gene lookup returns CDR1 DFQATT and CDR2 SNEGSKA (reference sequence). The germline V and J ends were trimmed by 0 bases and 0 bases, with 9 bases remaining between them. CDR3 length: 15 amino acids. CDR3 nucleotide sequence: TGCAGTGCTAGAGATGCACGGGGCTCCTACAATGAGCAGTTCTTG. Its translation is CSARDARGSYNEQFL.

This clonotype has ten or more counts. The CDR3 protein is CASSSLGADNEQFF. The CDR3 DNA sequence: TGTGCCAGCAGCTCCCTAGGAGCGGACAATGAGCAGTTCTTC. The rearrangement uses TRBV11-2 and TRBJ2-1; possibly TRBD2 for D (5 bases). Germline CDR1 and CDR2: SGHAT and FQNNGV. Trimming took off 4 bases at V and 5 bases at J, with 12 bases between the two ends. The CDR3 extends over 14 amino acids.

J is TRBJ2-2 and V is TRBV19; D is possibly TRBD1 or TRBD2 (6 bases each). CDR1 is LNHDA and CDR2 is SQIVND in the germline V gene (reference sequence). This CDR3 region has 13 residues. Trimming stripped 9 bases from V and 7 bases from J, with 15 bases between. CDR3 protein: CASRRGMHGELFF. In DNA form, the CDR3 reads TGTGCCAGCAGGAGGGGGATGCACGGGGAGCTGTTTTTT.

This clonotype was counted many times. This chain links TRBV4-3 with TRBJ1-1; D gene uncertain. The V and J ends lost 0 bases and 0 bases respectively, with 8 bases between them. CDR1 and CDR2 from the germline V gene are LGHNA and YSLEER. This CDR3 contains 15 residues. CDR3 bases: TGCGCCAGCAGCCAAGATCCGGGCATGAACACTGAAGCTTTCTTT. It translates to CASSQDPGMNTEAFF.

Ten or more counts support this clonotype. This rearrangement joins TRBV6-5 to TRBJ2-4; 11 bases line up with TRBD1. Per the germline V gene, CDR1 is MNHEY and CDR2 is SVGAGI. V lost 6 bases, J lost 5 bases, and 6 bases stayed unmatched. This CDR3 comprises 15 residues. The CDR3 is CASSADRGPENIQYF. The CDR3 nucleotides read TGTGCCAGCAGCGCGGACAGGGGGCCCGAAAACATTCAGTACTTC.

This clonotype was observed at least ten times. The chain uses TRBV20-1 and TRBJ2-1; D perhaps matches TRBD2 (5 bases). CDR1 and CDR2 (germline): DFQATT, SNEGSKA (reference sequence). The CDR3 runs to 12 residues. V was cut by 6 bases and J by 7 bases, with 13 bases left in between. The CDR3 spells CSAPPGWNEQFF. The CDR3 coding sequence is TGCAGTGCCCCTCCGGGGTGGAATGAGCAGTTCTTC.

About this clonotype: A read error may be the cause here, since a much bigger clone is one base away. The chain couples TRBV12-3 or TRBV12-4 to TRBJ2-7, with TRBD1 identical over 7 bases. This CDR3 has 11 amino acids. V was pared by 7 bases and J by 10 bases, with 7 bases of the junction left unmatched. In nucleotides, the CDR3 is TGTGCCAGCACCCTTACAGGGGACCAGTACTTC. It translates to CASTLTGDQYF.

This clonotype came up many times. The V and J genes are TRBV20-1 and TRBJ1-1; unclear D gene. Germline V gene sequence: CDR1 DFQATT, CDR2 SNEGSKA (reference sequence). Trimming shortened V by 0 bases and J by 2 bases, and 7 bases separated the two germline ends. CDR3 length: 13 amino acids. CDR3 amino acids: CSAREDLNTEAFF. The CDR3 DNA reads as TGCAGTGCTAGAGAAGACCTTAACACTGAAGCTTTCTTT.

The chain carries TRBV20-1 and TRBJ2-7; TRBD1 or TRBD2 may be the D gene (5 bases each). The CDR3 is made up of 15 amino acids. Deletions cut 1 base from V and 2 bases from J, with 15 bases between. Germline V CDR1 and CDR2: DFQATT, SNEGSKA (reference sequence). The CDR3 DNA reads as TGCAGTGCTAGAGTGCGTAGCCGGGACCCCTACGAGCAGTACTTC. It yields the protein CSARVRSRDPYEQYF.

This clonotype showed up many times. This CDR3 reads CSATLSGDQPQHF. In DNA form, the CDR3 reads TGCAGTGCTACCCTTTCAGGGGACCAGCCCCAGCATTTT. The chain uses TRBV20-1 and TRBJ1-5; D may be TRBD1 (6 bases). V was trimmed by 4 bases and J by 7 bases, leaving 14 bases between them. The CDR3 contains 13 residues. CDR1 is DFQATT and CDR2 is SNEGSKA in the germline V gene (reference sequence).

This clonotype was counted many times. The chain couples TRBV6-6 to TRBJ1-6; a weak D match, TRBD1 (5 bases). Germline lookup yields CDR1 MNHNY and CDR2 SVGAGI (reference sequence). Trimming took off 8 bases at V and 7 bases at J, with 12 bases between the two ends. CDR3 length: 13 amino acids. The CDR3 here is CASGGTSNSPLHF. For the CDR3, the DNA is TGTGCCAGCGGGGGGACCTCAAATTCACCCCTCCACTTT.

This clonotype occurred many times. The junction departs from the called germline gene at one end, perhaps through a read error. This sequence joins TRBV12-3 or TRBV12-4 and TRBJ2-1; TRBD2 is a possible D gene (7 bases). The CDR3 covers 17 residues. CDR3 loop: CASSLTVRWGGYDEQFF. CDR3 sequence (DNA): TGTGCCAGCAGTTTGACCGTCCGTTGGGGGGGCTACGATGAGCAGTTCTTC.

At least ten counts were recorded for this clonotype. DNA for the CDR3: TGTGCCAGCAGCCAACAGCAGGTCGCCCAAGAGACCCAGTACTTC. Protein product: CASSQQQVAQETQYF. The chain joins TRBV4-2 to TRBJ2-5; no definite D call. CDR1 and CDR2 from the germline V gene are LGHNA and YNFKEQ. This CDR3 region has 15 residues. V lost 2 bases and J lost 1, with 11 bases in between.

This clonotype was picked up many times. This chain connects TRBV19 to TRBJ1-1; D gene ambiguous. This CDR3 has 13 amino acids. In germline, CDR1 is LNHDA, CDR2 SQIVND (reference sequence). Trimming pared 5 bases from V and 1 base from J, leaving 8 bases between. The CDR3 sequence: CASSPGGNTEAFF. The DNA of the CDR3 is TGTGCCAGTAGTCCCGGAGGGAACACTGAAGCTTTCTTT.

The sample holds many counts of this clonotype. The chain links TRBV12-3 or TRBV12-4 to TRBJ1-2, with D unclear. V was shortened by 1 base and J by 2 bases, with 8 bases between the two germline ends. The CDR3 has 14 residues. This CDR3 is CASSLDLGNYGYTF. The CDR3 DNA sequence: TGTGCCAGCAGTTTAGACCTGGGGAACTATGGCTACACCTTC.

The chain employs TRBV5-1 and TRBJ2-6; TRBD1 aligns across 7 bases. Germline CDR1 is SGHRS and CDR2 is YFSETQ. The CDR3 spans 15 residues. V was clipped by 6 bases and J by 11 bases; unmatched bases: 14. CDR3 nucleotides: TGCGCCAGCACCTACACTTCGACAGGGTCGGACGTCCTGACTTTC. It encodes CASTYTSTGSDVLTF. Full variable domain (missing parts from reference TRBV5-1 and TRBJ2-6): KAGVTQTPRYLIKTRGQQVTLSCSPISGHRSVSWYQQTPGQGLQFLFEYFSETQRNKGNFPGRFSGRQFSNSRSEMNVSTLELGDSALYLCASTYTSTGSDVLTFGAGSRLTVL.

This clonotype was picked up many times. The V gene is TRBV7-3, the J gene TRBJ2-1, with D hard to call. V shed 4 bases and J shed 6 bases, with 16 bases lying between them. CDR1 and CDR2 from the germline V gene are SGHTA and FQGTGA. The CDR3 is 15 residues long. The CDR3 reads CASSSDLGLGNEQFF. CDR3 nucleotide sequence: TGTGCCAGCAGCTCTGACTTGGGGTTAGGCAATGAGCAGTTCTTC.

In this sample, this clonotype turned up many times. The CDR3 DNA reads TGTGCCAGCAGCGGGAGTATACAAGAGACCCAGTACTTC. This encodes CASSGSIQETQYF. The chain is built from TRBV5-4 and TRBJ2-5; D perhaps matches TRBD2 (5 bases). The V end lost 4 bases, the J end lost 2 bases, and 9 bases lay between the germline ends. The CDR3 has 13 amino acids. Germline V gene lookup returns CDR1 SGHNT and CDR2 YYREEE (reference sequence).

In its sample, this clonotype was seen many times. The chain combines TRBV5-5 with TRBJ1-4; 9 bases fit TRBD1. Germline V CDR1 and CDR2: SGHKS, YYEKEE (reference sequence). This CDR3 is 15 amino acids long. V lost 4 bases to trimming and J lost 6 bases; unmatched junction nucleotides: 7. CDR3 protein: CASSQGQGRHEKLFF. CDR3 coding DNA: TGTGCCAGCAGCCAGGGACAGGGCCGACATGAAAAACTGTTTTTT.

This clonotype was observed at least ten times. V is TRBV25-1 and J is TRBJ2-7; D is unresolved. CDR1 is MGHDK, CDR2 SYGVNS, per germline. V dropped 0 bases and J dropped 3 bases, with 9 bases sitting between them. CDR3 length equals 14 residues. The CDR3 DNA is TGTGCCAGCAGTGAATATAAAATTGACTACGAGCAGTACTTC. Translation gives CASSEYKIDYEQYF.

This clonotype was picked up many times. DNA of the CDR3: TGTGCCAGCAGCCAGGACGCGGGGGGCTGGAATGAGCAGTTCTTC. Its protein is CASSQDAGGWNEQFF. The chain uses TRBV3-1 and TRBJ2-1; 8 nucleotides match TRBD2. The V and J ends lost 3 bases and 7 bases, in that order; junction bases with no gene match: 8. CDR1 and CDR2 from the germline V gene are LGHDT and YNNKEL (reference sequence). The CDR3 loop spans 15 amino acids.

V usage is TRBV20-1 and J usage is TRBJ1-1; D unclear. Per germline, CDR1 DFQATT and CDR2 SNEGSKA (reference sequence). Trimming removed 8 bases from V and 8 bases from J, with 21 bases in between. CDR3 length: 13 residues. CDR3 nucleotides: TGCAGTCCCCGTGAGGTCGGGAGTAGGGAAGCTTTCTTT. Amino acids: CSPREVGSREAFF.

This clonotype was seen many times. The chain is built from TRBV20-1 and TRBJ2-3; 8 nucleotides line up with TRBD2. The germline V gene has CDR1 DFQATT and CDR2 SNEGSKA (reference sequence). The CDR3 is 15 amino acids. V lost 4 bases and J lost 3; bases outside the gene matches: 9. The CDR3 DNA reads TGCAGTGCTACCCTTAGCGCGGGGGGAACAGATACGCAGTATTTT. It translates to CSATLSAGGTDTQYF.

This chain connects TRBV6-2 or TRBV6-3 to TRBJ2-3; D unclear. CDR1 MNHEY and CDR2 SVGEGT come from the germline V gene. The V end lost 0 bases, the J end lost 0 bases, and 16 bases lay between the germline ends. This CDR3 contains 18 residues. Here the CDR3 reads CASSYSGSASPSTDTQYF. CDR3 in DNA: TGTGCCAGCAGTTACTCTGGGTCTGCTAGTCCTAGCACAGATACGCAGTATTTT.

This rearrangement joins TRBV9 to TRBJ2-3, with 10 bases matching TRBD2. The length of the CDR3 is 16 residues. V shed 2 bases, J shed 3 bases, and the junction held 6 bases outside the gene matches. Germline lookup yields CDR1 SGDLS and CDR2 YYNGEE. The CDR3 DNA follows: TGTGCCAGCAGCGTGGATCTAGCGGGAGTGACAGATACGCAGTATTTT. This codes for CASSVDLAGVTDTQYF.

This clonotype showed up many times. The chain joins TRBV20-1 to TRBJ1-1; no clear D gene. The CDR3 is made up of 10 amino acids. V was trimmed by 0 bases and J by 10 bases, leaving 6 bases between them. The germline V gene has CDR1 DFQATT and CDR2 SNEGSKA (reference sequence). The CDR3 here is CSARDPGAFF. The CDR3 region has the DNA TGCAGTGCTAGAGATCCTGGAGCTTTCTTT.

In this sample, this clonotype turned up many times. V and J are TRBV5-5 and TRBJ2-7; D is ambiguous. With 0 bases removed from V and 4 bases from J, the gap between germline ends came to 5 bases. CDR3 size: 12 residues. Germline CDR1 reads SGHKS; CDR2 reads YYEKEE (reference sequence). The CDR3 region is CASSLVGYEQYF. CDR3 DNA: TGTGCCAGCAGCTTGGTTGGGTACGAGCAGTACTTC.

This clonotype was seen ten or more times. The V call is TRBV5-1, the J call TRBJ2-1, with 10 bases that match TRBD2. J was trimmed by 1 base and V by 3 bases; bases with no gene match: 7. From germline, CDR1 is SGHRS and CDR2 YFSETQ. The CDR3 covers 17 residues. The CDR3 region is CASSSGTSAYSYNEQFF. CDR3 coding DNA: TGCGCCAGCAGCTCCGGGACTAGCGCCTATTCCTACAATGAGCAGTTCTTC.

Note on this clonotype: The germline gene is not matched at one end of the junction; a read error may be the cause. The chain links TRBV20-1 to TRBJ2-3; 9 bases are a match to TRBD2. Germline V lookup: CDR1 DFQATT, CDR2 SNEGSKA (reference sequence). This CDR3 comprises 15 residues. The chain's CDR3 is CSARDAGGPPDTQYF. The CDR3 nucleotides read TGCAGTGCCAGAGACGCGGGAGGGCCCCCAGATACGCAGTATTTT.

This clonotype was observed at least ten times. The V call is TRBV7-9, the J call TRBJ1-1; 7 nucleotides align to TRBD1. The CDR3 runs 14 residues. Germline values: CDR1 SEHNR, CDR2 FQNEAQ (reference sequence). J gave up 2 bases and V 6 bases, and 6 bases lay outside the gene matches. In nucleotides, the CDR3 is TGTGCCAGCAGGCGAGGGGGCGGAAACACTGAAGCTTTCTTT. This translates into CASRRGGGNTEAFF.